This T cell receptor beta chain originates from a study of T cells in Graves' hyperthyroidism and ophthalmopathy. Germline-derived CDR1 and CDR2 are LNHDA and SQIVND (reference sequence). This CDR3 is built from 15 residues. V shed 1 base and J shed 4 bases, with 10 bases lying between them. The blood sample dates from first hyperthyroidism diagnosis, preceding any ophthalmopathy symptoms. Around 9.9 ml of fresh peripheral blood supplied the PBMCs. Amplification yielded TCR beta CDR3 regions, with RNA transcripts as the source. A first-round RT-PCR of the TCR CDR3 used the HTBI primer set. Via MiXCR, TCRdb re-called the multiplex PCR reads, giving one row per CDR3 protein. The top ten clones hold 7.5% to 8% of a sample with about 290,000 distinct CDR3 sequences, roughly 14% of them seen once. This clonotype turned up a few times. Its antigen remains unknown. General study results and limits: Within blood appeared most thyroid clonotypes that had expanded above 0.001. Prediction of ophthalmopathy progression came a median 6.5 months pre-onset.

The TCR sequence derives from a woman aged 30 to 39 with Graves' hyperthyroidism that later progressed to Graves' ophthalmopathy. Sequencing used blood. The chain uses TRBV19 and TRBJ2-2; D call uncertain. CDR3 bases: TGTGCCAGTAGTATAGTCGGGCGCAGCACCGGGGAGCTGTTTTTT. Residues: CASSIVGRSTGELFF.